This T cell receptor beta chain appears in the sequencing data of a study of blood T cell repertoires in COVID-19 (dated by TCRdb to 2019 to 2021). Notes on the research overall: The collaborator samples originated in the United States, Italy and Spain and spanned the acute and convalescent phases of COVID-19. The prospective study material was composed of cDNA or gDNA derived from T cells, B-cell-depleted T cells, or PBMCs. Subjects who had been exposed to COVID-19, were actively infected with it, or had recovered from it provided the deeply sampled blood TCRbeta repertoires that made up the dataset. A freely available public database, intended as a resource for researchers studying the immune response to SARS-CoV-2, is where the repertoires were released. Samples were obtained from the ongoing ImmuneRACE study (first 160 participants) and from over 1,000 subjects provided by 6 global collaborators. A de-identified subject ID, COVID-19 status, age in years and sex were almost always included in the sample metadata. Where HLA class I and class II types were available, the types were taken from metadata supplied by the sample provider, not from assay-based typing. Broad study findings and their caveats: How much clinical and demographic metadata was included differed by source and by participant, and the metadata was provided uncurated.

As for this clone: Its antigen remains undetermined. One base away there is no much larger clone; base qualities are not given.

Whole blood was collected in K2EDTA tubes by collaborating institutions according to the institutions' own protocols. Collaborator samples were shipped for TCRbeta analysis as frozen whole blood, isolated PBMCs, or DNA extracted from either sample type. TCRbeta CDR3 regions were amplified from genomic DNA using the immunoSEQ Assay, a bias-controlled multiplex PCR. As for how the authors treated the data: The number of nucleated cells in each sample was estimated by amplification of reference gene primers within the assay. To quantify the absolute abundance of each unique TCRbeta CDR3 rearrangement, sequence reads were collapsed and filtered. For each sample, productive Simpson clonality was calculated by taking the square root of Simpson's diversity index across productive rearrangements. Sourced from immuneACCESS, this table was stored by TCRdb with only in-frame sequences that have V and J called. A share of the clones is absent; for the studies checked, an unresolved V gene accounts for under half, and the remainder has no known explanation. The DNA was the basis for D and trimming; V, J and clone size are from that table. The sample includes tens of thousands of clones, with 90% to 95% observed a single time. Under 2.5% of the sample is in the top ten clones.

Sequenced input: peripheral blood. The receptor was derived from a man between 45 and 60 years old with active COVID-19.

The nucleotide sequence is TGTGCCAGCAGCTGGCCTAGCGCAGATACGCAGTATTTT. Its coded protein is CASSWPSADTQYF. Recombination joined TRBV5-4 with TRBJ2-3; TRBD2 is possibly the D segment (6 matching bases). CDR3 length: 13 amino acids, cysteine to phenylalanine. This entry keeps only the CDR3 DNA: 39 bases, framed from base 1. V loses 3 bases, J loses 4 bases, and the germline ends lie 9 bases apart. Based on the germline V gene (reference sequence), the CDR1 and CDR2 sequences are SGHNT and YYREEE.